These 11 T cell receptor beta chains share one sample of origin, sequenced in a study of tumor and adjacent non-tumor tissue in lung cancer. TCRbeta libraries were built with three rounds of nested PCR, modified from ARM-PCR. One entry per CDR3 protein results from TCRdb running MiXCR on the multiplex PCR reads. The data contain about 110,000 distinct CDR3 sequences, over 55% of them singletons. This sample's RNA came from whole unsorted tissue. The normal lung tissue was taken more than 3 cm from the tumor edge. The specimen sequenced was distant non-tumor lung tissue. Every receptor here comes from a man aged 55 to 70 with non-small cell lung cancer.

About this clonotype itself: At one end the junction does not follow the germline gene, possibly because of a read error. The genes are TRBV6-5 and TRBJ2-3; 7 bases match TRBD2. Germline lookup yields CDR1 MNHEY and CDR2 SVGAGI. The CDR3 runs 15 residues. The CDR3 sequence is CASSYGGSDTDKQYF. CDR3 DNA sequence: TGTGCCAGTAGTTACGGCGGGAGTGACACAGATAAGCAGTATTTT.

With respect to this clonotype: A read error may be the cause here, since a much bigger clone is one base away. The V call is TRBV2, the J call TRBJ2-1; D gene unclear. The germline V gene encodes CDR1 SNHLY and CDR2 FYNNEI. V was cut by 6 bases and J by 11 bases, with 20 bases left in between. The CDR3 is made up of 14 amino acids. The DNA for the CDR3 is TGTGCCAGCAGCCCTCAAGGCGTCGCGGCAAAGCAGTTCTTC. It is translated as CASSPQGVAAKQFF.

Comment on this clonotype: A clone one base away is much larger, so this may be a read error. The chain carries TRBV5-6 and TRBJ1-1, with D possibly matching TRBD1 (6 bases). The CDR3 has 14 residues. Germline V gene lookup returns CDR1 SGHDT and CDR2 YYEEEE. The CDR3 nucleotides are TGTGTCAGCAGCCGCTCGGACAGGAACACTGAAGCTTTCTTT. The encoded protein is CVSSRSDRNTEAFF. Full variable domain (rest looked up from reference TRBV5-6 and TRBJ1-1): DAGVTQSPTHLIKTRGQQVTLRCSPKSGHDTVSWYQQALGQGPQFIFQYYEEEERQRGNFPDRFSGHQFPNYSSELNVNALLLGDSALYLCVSSRSDRNTEAFFGQGTRLTVV.

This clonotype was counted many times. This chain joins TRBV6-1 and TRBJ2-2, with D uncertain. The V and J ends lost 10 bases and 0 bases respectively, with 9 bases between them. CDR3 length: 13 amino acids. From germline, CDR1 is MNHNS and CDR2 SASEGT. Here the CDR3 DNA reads TGTGCCACCAGGATGGCGAACACCGGGGAGCTGTTTTTT. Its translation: CATRMANTGELFF.

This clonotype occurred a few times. CDR3 coding DNA: TGTGCCAGCAGCTCTGGTGCGGACTCCAATGAGCAGTTCTTC. Translated, it gives CASSSGADSNEQFF. This chain uses TRBV7-3 with TRBJ2-1; D is possibly TRBD2 (5 bases). CDR1 is SGHTA, CDR2 FQGTGA, per germline. Trimming removed 4 bases at V and 6 bases at J, with 13 bases between. This CDR3 is 14 amino acids long.

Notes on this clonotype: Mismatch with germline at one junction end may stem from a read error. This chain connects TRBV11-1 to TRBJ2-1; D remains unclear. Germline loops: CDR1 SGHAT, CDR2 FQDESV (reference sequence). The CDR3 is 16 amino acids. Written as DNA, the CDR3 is TGTGCCAACAGCTTAAATCTGTTAAGCTCCTACAATGAGCAGTTCTTC. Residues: CANSLNLLSSYNEQFF.

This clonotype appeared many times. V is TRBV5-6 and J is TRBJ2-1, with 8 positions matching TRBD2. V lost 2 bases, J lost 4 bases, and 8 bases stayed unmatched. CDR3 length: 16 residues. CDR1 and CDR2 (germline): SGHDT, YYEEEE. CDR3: CASSFRAGVAYNEQFF. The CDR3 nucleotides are TGTGCCAGCAGCTTTCGAGCGGGAGTAGCATACAATGAGCAGTTCTTC.

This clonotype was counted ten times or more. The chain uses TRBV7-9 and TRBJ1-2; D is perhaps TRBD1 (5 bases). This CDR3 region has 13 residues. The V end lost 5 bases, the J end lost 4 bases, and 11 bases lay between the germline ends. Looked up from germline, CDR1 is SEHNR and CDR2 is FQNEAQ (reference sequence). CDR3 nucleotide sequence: TGTGCCAGCAGCCCCGGGGGGGGCTATGGCTACACCTTC. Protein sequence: CASSPGGGYGYTF.

CDR3 nucleotides: TGTGCCAGCAGCTTAGTCGAGAGGGGGCGAGGGGATACGCAGTATTTT. It specifies CASSLVERGRGDTQYF. The chain carries TRBV7-8 and TRBJ2-3, with TRBD1 matching 7 bases. Germline trimming cut 1 base from V and 6 bases from J; bases unmatched to any gene: 10. The CDR3 loop spans 16 amino acids. From germline, CDR1 is SGHVS and CDR2 FQNEAQ.

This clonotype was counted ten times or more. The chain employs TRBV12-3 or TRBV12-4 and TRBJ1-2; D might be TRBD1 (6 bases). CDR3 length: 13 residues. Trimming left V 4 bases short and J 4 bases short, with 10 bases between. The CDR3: CASSSDRSYGYTF. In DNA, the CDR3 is TGTGCCAGCAGTTCTGACAGGTCCTATGGCTACACCTTC.

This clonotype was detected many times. The CDR3 nucleotides read TGTGCCAGCAGCGTCTCCTCCGGGACAGGGGTTTTTACAGATACGCAGTATTTT. It yields the protein CASSVSSGTGVFTDTQYF. The genes are TRBV4-2 and TRBJ2-3; TRBD1 matches 10 bases. The CDR3 contains 18 residues. The J segment lost 3 bases and the V segment lost 5 bases, leaving 14 bases of the junction unmatched. Germline V gives CDR1 LGHNA, CDR2 YNFKEQ.